The 23 T cell receptor beta chains below were found in one sample sequenced in a study of blood T cell repertoires in COVID-19. Produced via immunoSEQ multiplex PCR; TCRdb's table is partial and in-frame only. The sample has fewer than 70,000 clones, about 93% seen once. What was sequenced was peripheral blood. The receptors derive from a woman older than 75 with active COVID-19.

As concerns this clone: Within the sample, other DNA sequences also encode this same CDR3. The chain links TRBV6-5 to TRBJ2-7; 8 nucleotides agree with TRBD1. CDR3 length: 14 amino acids. Trimming at V came to 3 bases and at J to 2 bases, leaving 3 bases not matched to a gene. Per the germline V gene, CDR1 is MNHEY and CDR2 is SVGAGI. In DNA, the CDR3 is TGTGCCAGCAGTTATCGGGACAGGCCCTACGAGCAGTACTTC. Amino acid sequence: CASSYRDRPYEQYF.

The gene calls are TRBV9 and TRBJ2-3; 7 bases align to TRBD2. This CDR3 comprises 16 residues. Germline loops: CDR1 SGDLS, CDR2 YYNGEE. V was pared by 3 bases and J by 2 bases, with 9 bases of the junction left unmatched. CDR3 sequence reads: CASSGAASGNTDTQYF. Written as DNA, the CDR3 is TGTGCCAGCAGCGGCGCGGCTAGCGGAAACACAGATACGCAGTATTTT.

The CDR3 nucleotides read TGTGCCAGCATGCGGGACAGGTACTTC. This gives the protein CASMRDRYF. The chain uses TRBV6-4 and TRBJ2-5; maybe TRBD1 (7 bases). Trimming cost V 7 bases and J 13 bases, with 10 bases left between them. CDR1 is MRHNA, CDR2 SNTAGT, per germline. This CDR3 is 9 amino acids long.

A few counts support this clone. The chain has TRBV7-2 and TRBJ1-6, with D uncertain. V lost 1 base and J lost 7, with 5 bases in between. Germline V CDR1 and CDR2: SGHTA, FQGNSA. This CDR3 has 13 residues. The CDR3 loop reads CASSLDGNSPLHF. DNA for the CDR3: TGTGCCAGCAGCTTAGACGGGAATTCACCCCTCCACTTT.

The chain combines TRBV2 with TRBJ2-1; TRBD2 matches at 10 bases. The CDR3 has 15 residues. With V trimmed by 6 bases and J by 3 bases, 5 bases remained unmatched. The germline V gene has CDR1 SNHLY and CDR2 FYNNEI. The CDR3 sequence is CASRVSGRNYNEQFF. CDR3 DNA sequence: TGTGCCAGCAGAGTTAGCGGGAGGAACTACAATGAGCAGTTCTTC. The variable domain in full, completed from reference TRBV2 and TRBJ2-1, reads EPEVTQTPSHQVTQMGQEVILRCVPISNHLYFYWYRQILGQKVEFLVSFYNNEISEKSEIFDDQFSVERPDGSNFTLKIRSTKLEDSAMYFCASRVSGRNYNEQFFGPGTRLTVL.

The chain has TRBV28 and TRBJ2-2, with 7 bases lining up with TRBD2. The CDR3 totals 13 residues. Germline CDR1 reads MDHEN; CDR2 reads SYDVKM. Unmatched junction bases numbered 5, after V lost 9 bases and J lost 4 bases. The CDR3 DNA sequence: TGTGCCAGTTCGGGGGGATCCACCGGGGAGCTGTTTTTT. This encodes CASSGGSTGELFF.

This clone was observed a single time. The chain uses TRBV28 and TRBJ2-5; 10 positions agree with TRBD1. Trimming cost V 5 bases and J 4 bases; bases outside gene matches: 10. This CDR3 region has 16 residues. Germline V gene sequence: CDR1 MDHEN, CDR2 SYDVKM. CDR3 sequence reads: CASSPPGQGITETQYF. CDR3 DNA: TGTGCCAGCAGTCCCCCGGGACAGGGGATAACAGAGACCCAGTACTTC.

V usage is TRBV5-1 and J usage is TRBJ2-7; no reliable D call. V lost 0 bases to trimming and J lost 4 bases, with 5 bases between them. The germline gives CDR1 SGHRS, CDR2 YFSETQ. The CDR3 spans 12 residues. For the CDR3, the DNA is TGCGCCAGCAGCTTGGATTATTACGAGCAGTACTTC. Its protein is CASSLDYYEQYF.

The chain employs TRBV5-1 and TRBJ2-1, with 7 bases aligning to TRBD2. V lost 0 bases, J lost 9 bases, and 6 bases stayed unmatched. CDR1 and CDR2 from the germline V gene are SGHRS and YFSETQ. The CDR3 has 14 amino acids. In nucleotides, the CDR3 is TGCGCCAGCAGCTTGGGACTAGCCTACGCTGAGCAGTTCTTC. Translating it yields CASSLGLAYAEQFF. Using reference TRBV5-1 and TRBJ2-1 for the parts outside the CDR3, the full variable domain is KAGVTQTPRYLIKTRGQQVTLSCSPISGHRSVSWYQQTPGQGLQFLFEYFSETQRNKGNFPGRFSGRQFSNSRSEMNVSTLELGDSALYLCASSLGLAYAEQFFGPGTRLTVL.

This clone has just one count. Here the CDR3 reads CASSLSYRPHNEQFF. CDR3 DNA sequence: TGTGCCAGCAGCCTGAGCTACCGCCCGCACAATGAGCAGTTCTTC. The chain has TRBV5-4 and TRBJ2-1; D remains unclear. There are 15 residues in the CDR3. V shed 4 bases and J shed 5 bases, with 16 bases lying between them. Germline V CDR1 and CDR2: SGHNT, YYREEE (reference sequence).

The chain uses TRBV5-1 and TRBJ2-1; TRBD2 matches at 10 bases. The germline V gene encodes CDR1 SGHRS and CDR2 YFSETQ. V lost 6 bases to trimming and J lost 4 bases; unmatched junction nucleotides: 4. CDR3 length: 14 amino acids. The CDR3 coding sequence is TGCGCCAGCAATCCACTAGCGGGGTACAATGAGCAGTTCTTC. Translating it yields CASNPLAGYNEQFF.

This clone was picked up a small number of times. The CDR3 loop is CASSLAGTRTDEQYF. The DNA for the CDR3 is TGTGCCAGCAGCCTCGCAGGTACCCGAACGGACGAGCAGTACTTC. V gene TRBV3-1 (or the pseudogene TRBV3-2) combines with J gene TRBJ2-7; the D is unclear. CDR1 is LGHDT, CDR2 YNNKEL, per germline (reference sequence). This CDR3 has 15 amino acids. Trimming removed 4 bases from V and 5 bases from J, with 18 bases in between.

The chain carries TRBV24-1 and TRBJ2-3; tentatively, D is TRBD2 (7 bases). V was cut by 0 bases and J by 6 bases, with 12 bases left in between. The CDR3 is made up of 15 amino acids. Germline V gene data show CDR1 as KGHDR and CDR2 as SFDVKD. This CDR3 is CATSDLRGGADTQYF. The CDR3 coding sequence is TGTGCCACCAGTGATTTGAGGGGGGGGGCGGATACGCAGTATTTT.

The chain employs TRBV3-1 (or the pseudogene TRBV3-2) and TRBJ1-2; D remains unclear. Trimming pared 6 bases from V and 4 bases from J, leaving 6 bases between. Germline CDR1 is LGHDT and CDR2 is YNNKEL (reference sequence). This CDR3 is built from 11 residues. The CDR3 here is CASSYSYGYTF. CDR3 in DNA: TGTGCCAGCAGTTACAGCTATGGCTACACCTTC.

The genes are TRBV28 and TRBJ2-4, with 7 bases identical to TRBD1. This CDR3 is built from 14 residues. V lost 5 bases to trimming and J lost 5 bases; unmatched junction nucleotides: 6. The germline CDR1 and CDR2 sequences are MDHEN and SYDVKM. CDR3 DNA: TGTGCCAGCAGTCTACAGGGGAAGGAAAACATTCAGTACTTC. This sequence encodes CASSLQGKENIQYF.

V gene TRBV29-1 combines with J gene TRBJ2-1, with TRBD1 matching 7 bases. V was clipped by 2 bases and J by 10 bases; unmatched bases: 11. This CDR3 has 14 amino acids. In germline, CDR1 is SQVTM, CDR2 ANQGSEA. CDR3 sequence reads: CSVEKGQRLREQFF. Written as DNA, the CDR3 is TGCAGCGTTGAAAAGGGACAGCGACTCCGGGAGCAGTTCTTC.

The chain uses TRBV19 and TRBJ2-7; 7 bases are shared with TRBD1. Looked up from germline, CDR1 is LNHDA and CDR2 is SQIVND (reference sequence). CDR3 length equals 15 residues. Losses at the gene ends were 5 bases for V and 4 bases for J; bases not matched to a gene: 11. This CDR3 is CASSPRQGQSYEQYF. As DNA, the CDR3 is TGTGCCAGTAGTCCACGACAGGGTCAATCATACGAGCAGTACTTC.

The chain is built from TRBV7-9 and TRBJ1-2, with D maybe TRBD1 (5 bases). The CDR3 length is 14 residues. The germline V gene has CDR1 SEHNR and CDR2 FQNEAQ (reference sequence). The V gene lost 3 bases and the J gene lost 7 bases, with 15 bases spanning the gap. The CDR3 DNA is TGTGCCAGCAGCTTGTCAGGGTTCTCGGCTGGCTACACCTTC. It codes for CASSLSGFSAGYTF. Based on the CDR3 plus reference TRBV7-9 and TRBJ1-2, the full variable domain is DTGVSQNPRHKITKRGQNVTFRCDPISEHNRLYWYRQTLGQGPEFLTYFQNEAQLEKSRLLSDRFSAERPKGSFSTLEIQRTEQGDSAMYLCASSLSGFSAGYTFGSGTRLTVV.

J is TRBJ1-4 and V is TRBV10-2; D is undetermined. Trimming stripped 2 bases from V and 3 bases from J, with 4 bases between. CDR1 and CDR2 (germline): WSHSY, SAAADI. The CDR3 is 13 amino acids. Here the CDR3 DNA reads TGCGCCAGCAGTGAGACAGCTAATGAAAAACTGTTTTTT. This sequence encodes CASSETANEKLFF.

This chain links TRBV5-6 with TRBJ2-1, with TRBD2 matching over 15 bases. This CDR3 comprises 17 residues. Per germline, CDR1 SGHDT and CDR2 YYEEEE. The J segment lost 8 bases and the V segment lost 4 bases, leaving 10 bases of the junction unmatched. CDR3 protein: CASSPWTSGREWYEQFF. The CDR3 region has the DNA TGTGCCAGCAGCCCCTGGACTAGCGGGAGGGAGTGGTATGAGCAGTTCTTC.

The chain carries TRBV5-4 and TRBJ2-1, with 7 nucleotides matching TRBD2. The CDR3 extends over 16 amino acids. J lost 8 bases, V lost 4 bases, and 15 bases had no gene match. From germline, CDR1 is SGHNT and CDR2 YYREEE (reference sequence). The CDR3 region has the DNA TGTGCCAGCAGCCCGACCCAGGCTAGCGGTGTGGATGAGCAGTTCTTC. As protein: CASSPTQASGVDEQFF.

The V and J genes are TRBV11-3 and TRBJ2-7, with D perhaps TRBD2 (5 bases). Germline assignment: CDR1 SGHNT and CDR2 YENEEA. There are 15 residues in the CDR3. V was cut by 0 bases and J by 5 bases, with 14 bases left in between. The CDR3 region is CASSLEGSGTNEQYF. CDR3 coding DNA: TGTGCCAGCAGCTTAGAAGGGAGCGGAACAAACGAGCAGTACTTC.

The chain carries TRBV28 and TRBJ2-5; D gene uncertain. Trimming took off 10 bases at V and 2 bases at J, with 11 bases between the two ends. CDR3 length: 12 amino acids. CDR1 is MDHEN and CDR2 is SYDVKM in the germline V gene. The CDR3 region is CAISGFQETQYF. The CDR3 DNA is TGTGCCATATCCGGTTTTCAAGAGACCCAGTACTTC.